Listed below are T cell receptor beta chains from one sample, sequenced in a study of metastatic and nonmetastatic thyroid tumors. TCRdb re-called the PCR reads via MiXCR. The sample has around 15,000 clones; approximately 14% are singletons. The sequenced material came from blood. Receptors originate from a female donor with papillary thyroid cancer or a benign thyroid nodule (not recorded which). Some clones in this sample may be carry-over from other donors' samples. Each CDR3 is given with its conserved first and last residue.

v_call | cdr3_aa
TRBV11-1 | CASSSPKSLAGVIETQYF
TRBV2 | CASSVDTGTDTQYF
TRBV12-3/TRBV12-4 | CASSLSVGGGSSYNEQFF
TRBV20-1 | CSAPPTGQPAKNIQYF
TRBV6-1 | CASRPGRSYNSPLHF
TRBV6-1 | CASRPSGKAYEQYF
TRBV19 | CASSKVDGPLYGYTF
TRBV12-3/TRBV12-4 | CASSLGHVQETLYF
TRBV20-1 | CSARDLPGRYGYTF
TRBV27 | CASSLRSGLYNEQFF
TRBV4-1 | CASSPVGSSYNEQFF
TRBV7-3 | CASSLSGENTEAFF
TRBV19 | CASSVDRRTEAFF
TRBV5-5 | CASSLASSYGYTF
TRBV3-1 | CASSSQGGEKLFF
TRBV30 | CAGKREKSEQYF
TRBV2 | CASQGGSQPQHF
TRBV5-1 | CASSLGWGQPQHF
TRBV9 | CASSVGPSNTESFF
TRBV5-1 | CASSLGRETQYF
TRBV11-2 | CASSLKSGTGFSPLHF
TRBV15 | CATSRDVAGSTEAFF
TRBV20-1 | CSAQLGQINSPLHF
TRBV6-1 | CASSASTGQGGEKLFF
TRBV12-5 | CATGFRTGGSHTEAFF
TRBV6-1 | CASSPLEGSGTDTQYF
TRBV7-2 | CASSLAGHLSNQPQHF
TRBV28 | CASSDLPGRPGGYTF
TRBV18 | CASSPTTQNTEAFF
TRBV28 | CASTSGGGRLTYEQYF
TRBV6-1 | CASSTSQGTYGYTF
TRBV20-1 | CSAPWGGGSDTQYF
TRBV5-6 | CAGSSQGSSYEQYF
TRBV20-1 | CSAGTGDDVGELFF
TRBV2 | CASSASSASSYEQYF
TRBV27 | CASRGRVGYEQFF
TRBV6-1 | CASSERGGGNQPQHF
TRBV19 | CASSMGQGIREKLFF
TRBV30 | CAWSGQGNQPQHF
TRBV19 | CASSSRGNSPLHF
TRBV30 | CAWKYPSPYNSPLHF
TRBV5-1 | CASRLTGAYEQYF
TRBV28 | CASSYGTNAEAFF